This T cell receptor beta chain was documented in a study of T cells in tumors after PD-1 blockade. As for the study in general: Patients had no prior checkpoint blockade, systemic immunosuppressants, or anti-cancer therapy within 4 weeks. Some patients also took daily vismodegib 150 mg during anti-PD-1 treatment. Peripheral blood samples averaged roughly 40,000 unique clonotypes and some 100,000 templates. Study-wide findings and caveats: Around two fifths of tumor TCR clonotypes were also found in blood.

To note about this clone: Its antigen is unknown.

The CDR3 length is 13 residues. The V end was cut by 1 base, the J end by 10 bases, with 13 bases between. CDR1 and CDR2 from the germline V gene are LGHDT and YNNKEL (reference sequence). Sequenced by immunoSEQ multiplex PCR; TCRdb stores in-frame clones only, minus some. The table lists over 60,000 clones, around two thirds of them singletons. Sequencing used PBMCs, obtained after anti-PD-1 treatment. The chain combines TRBV3-1 (or the pseudogene TRBV3-2) with TRBJ1-1; a weak D match, TRBD1 (6 bases). This TCR was sampled from a human donor with basal cell carcinoma. The CDR3 DNA sequence: TGTGCCAGCAGCCAAGGGGAGGGGGGAGGAGCTTTCTTT. As protein: CASSQGEGGGAFF.